Below are 5 T cell receptor beta chains sequenced from a single sample in a study of human T cells and chemical hapten exposure. TCRdb redid the calling of the RACE reads with MiXCR, one entry per CDR3 protein. The data hold some 300,000 distinct CDR3 sequences, with about 5% observed a single time. The sample's time point: pre-sensitization, week 0. Treatment specified: therapeutic diphenylcyclopropenone sensitization with weekly scalp DPC. The material was whole blood, obtained in connection with sensitization to the hapten diphenylcyclopropenone (DPC). These receptors all stem from a woman between 18 and 29 years old with alopecia areata. Some clones in this sample may be carry-over from other donors' samples.

The chain recombines TRBV18 with TRBJ1-5; D uncertain. V was trimmed by 6 bases and J by 0 bases, leaving 9 bases between them. CDR1 is KGHSH, CDR2 LQKENI, per germline. The CDR3 covers 14 residues. The CDR3 loop reads CASSGQFSNQPQHF. The CDR3 bases are TGTGCCAGCTCGGGCCAATTTAGCAATCAGCCCCAGCATTTT. Supplemented by reference TRBV18 and TRBJ1-5, the full variable domain reads NAGVMQNPRHLVRRRGQEARLRCSPMKGHSHVYWYRQLPEEGLKFMVYLQKENIIDESGMPKERFSAEFPKEGPSILRIQQVVRGDSAAYFCASSGQFSNQPQHFGDGTRLSIL.

This clonotype was observed many times. The chain links TRBV6-6 to TRBJ2-5, with D perhaps assigned TRBD1 or TRBD2 (5 bases each). CDR1 is MNHNY, CDR2 SVGAGI, per germline (reference sequence). The CDR3 totals 13 residues. Trimming stripped 8 bases from V and 4 bases from J, with 14 bases between. This chain's CDR3 is CASGWGFGETQYF. The CDR3 bases are TGTGCCAGCGGTTGGGGGTTCGGAGAGACCCAGTACTTC.

V and J are TRBV24-1 and TRBJ2-5, with a weak D call TRBD1 (6 bases). This CDR3 comprises 14 residues. Germline V gene lookup returns CDR1 KGHDR and CDR2 SFDVKD. V lost 2 bases to trimming and J lost 2 bases, with 8 bases between them. This CDR3 reads CATSDSDRQETQYF. In DNA, the CDR3 is TGTGCCACCAGTGATTCGGACAGACAAGAGACCCAGTACTTC.

In nucleotides, the CDR3 is TGCAGTGCTGGGCGGAGCACTAATGAAAAACTGTTTTTT. Its protein product is CSAGRSTNEKLFF. The V and J genes are TRBV20-1 and TRBJ1-4; D gene uncertain. V lost 5 bases to trimming and J lost 2 bases, with 9 bases between them. This CDR3 is built from 13 residues. Germline V lookup: CDR1 DFQATT, CDR2 SNEGSKA (reference sequence).

To note about this clonotype: Given a much more abundant clone one base away, this may be a read error. The chain recombines TRBV6-6 with TRBJ1-1; TRBD1 agrees at 8 bases. V shed 6 bases and J 3 bases; nucleotides not matched to a gene: 3. CDR3 length: 13 residues. Germline assignment: CDR1 MNHNY and CDR2 SVGAGI (reference sequence). CDR3 residues: CASRGQVYTEAFF. The DNA of the CDR3 is TGTGCCAGCAGGGGACAGGTCTACACTGAAGCTTTCTTT.